This T cell receptor (beta chain) appears in the sequencing data of a study of Graves' ophthalmopathy and Graves' hyperthyroidism. Active ophthalmopathy (CAS at least 3, NOSPECS at least 4), lasting under 3 months. RNA served as the template for amplifying TCR beta CDR3 regions. First-round RT-PCR used HTBI primers; second-round multiplex PCR followed. In TCRdb, the multiplex PCR reads were re-called with MiXCR into one record per CDR3 protein. The sample holds 350,000 or so distinct CDR3 sequences; under 20% are singletons and the top ten take about 12%. The length of the CDR3 is 13 residues. Trimming took 6 bases from V and 7 from J, leaving 10 bases between them. The V gene's germline CDR1 is MDHEN and CDR2 SYDVKM.

This TCR was sampled from an adult man with Graves' ophthalmopathy. The sequenced sample consisted of peripheral blood. The chain employs TRBV28 and TRBJ1-6; a possible D gene is TRBD1 (6 bases). CDR3 protein: CASSSDRNSPLHF. CDR3 nucleotides: TGTGCCAGCAGCTCAGACAGGAATTCACCCCTCCACTTT.